A single sample gave rise to the 19 T cell receptor beta chains below, sequenced in a study of blood T cell repertoires in COVID-19. Using immunoSEQ multiplex PCR, the repertoire was profiled, and TCRdb retains in-frame clones only, with some absent. Of over 45,000 clones listed, approximately 91% are singletons. The sample was peripheral blood. The receptors were sampled from a woman aged 60 to 75 with active COVID-19.

The chain couples TRBV6-5 to TRBJ2-1; D possibly corresponds to TRBD1 (6 bases). This CDR3 contains 14 residues. Germline V CDR1 and CDR2: MNHEY, SVGAGI. V was trimmed by 7 bases and J by 9 bases, leaving 19 bases between them. CDR3 nucleotides: TGTGCCAGCACGTCGCAGGGAACAGGGTCTGAGCAGTTCTTC. It yields the protein CASTSQGTGSEQFF.

This clone has only one observation. The gene calls are TRBV7-2 and TRBJ2-1, with D possibly TRBD2 on 7 matching bases. The CDR3 runs 14 residues. Looked up from germline, CDR1 is SGHTA and CDR2 is FQGNSA. V was clipped by 0 bases and J by 8 bases, with 11 bases between them. The CDR3 nucleotides read TGTGCCAGCAGCTTAGCGGGGGGGCTCTATGAGCAGTTCTTC. This encodes CASSLAGGLYEQFF. Filled out from reference TRBV7-2 and TRBJ2-1, the complete variable domain reads GAGVSQSPSNKVTEKGKDVELRCDPISGHTALYWYRQSLGQGLEFLIYFQGNSAPDKSGLPSDRFSAERTGGSVSTLTIQRTQQEDSAVYLCASSLAGGLYEQFFGPGTRLTVL.

This rearrangement joins TRBV4-1 to TRBJ2-1; 8 nucleotides align to TRBD2. CDR3 length: 16 residues. From germline, CDR1 is MGHRA and CDR2 YSYEKL. V was pared by 4 bases and J by 4 bases, with 9 bases of the junction left unmatched. The CDR3 DNA reads TGCGCCAGCAGCCTGTCCCTGAGCGGGGGTTACAATGAGCAGTTCTTC. Translating gives CASSLSLSGGYNEQFF.

The chain uses TRBV5-4 and TRBJ2-7; 7 bases agree with TRBD2. The CDR3 runs to 15 residues. Per the germline V gene, CDR1 is SGHNT and CDR2 is YYREEE (reference sequence). Trimming cost V 4 bases and J 6 bases; bases outside gene matches: 13. The CDR3 sequence is CASSPTSGAEGEQYF. The CDR3 region has the DNA TGTGCCAGCAGCCCGACAAGCGGGGCAGAGGGCGAGCAGTACTTC.

This chain connects TRBV15 to TRBJ1-4, with D possibly being TRBD1 (5 bases). The CDR3 totals 15 residues. Germline V gene sequence: CDR1 LNHNV, CDR2 YYDKDF (reference sequence). Trimming left V 5 bases short and J 8 bases short, with 18 bases between. CDR3 protein: CATSSPGRLEEKLFF. In DNA form, the CDR3 reads TGTGCCACCAGCTCCCCAGGGAGGTTGGAAGAAAAACTGTTTTTT.

This chain connects TRBV5-1 to TRBJ2-2; a possible D gene is TRBD1 (6 bases). The CDR3 runs 16 residues. Germline CDR1 reads SGHRS; CDR2 reads YFSETQ. V gave up 0 bases and J gave up 6 bases, with 15 bases separating them. The CDR3 protein is CASSLAPRGVAGELFF. CDR3 bases: TGCGCCAGCAGCTTGGCTCCCAGGGGAGTAGCCGGGGAGCTGTTTTTT.

V gene TRBV18 combines with J gene TRBJ2-1; 9 nucleotides line up with TRBD1. J was trimmed by 6 bases and V by 3 bases; bases with no gene match: 3. The CDR3 covers 14 residues. Germline V gene lookup returns CDR1 KGHSH and CDR2 LQKENI. CDR3 nucleotides: TGTGCCAGCTCACCGGGGACAGGGCCCAATGAGCAGTTCTTC. Its protein product is CASSPGTGPNEQFF.

This clone was picked up one time. CDR3 sequence: CASSQQVTVDSYNEQFF. The CDR3 DNA follows: TGTGCCAGCAGCCAGCAGGTTACCGTTGATTCCTACAATGAGCAGTTCTTC. The chain employs TRBV3-1 (or the pseudogene TRBV3-2) and TRBJ2-1; D remains unclear. The CDR3 extends over 17 amino acids. Per germline, CDR1 LGHDT and CDR2 YNNKEL (reference sequence). Trimming removed 3 bases from V and 1 base from J, with 16 bases in between.

This sequence joins TRBV11-2 and TRBJ1-2; D possibly corresponds to TRBD1 (5 bases). The V end lost 4 bases, the J end lost 5 bases, and 20 bases lay between the germline ends. Per germline, CDR1 SGHAT and CDR2 FQNNGV. This CDR3 is 16 amino acids long. The CDR3 nucleotides read TGTGCCAGCAGCTCGAGGACAAGCCCAAGGGGATATGGCTACACCTTC. Translated: CASSSRTSPRGYGYTF.

The V gene is TRBV19, the J gene TRBJ2-1, with 7 bases fitting TRBD2. The ends lost 1 base at V and 11 bases at J; junction bases unmatched: 11. The CDR3 spans 15 residues. Germline V gene sequence: CDR1 LNHDA, CDR2 SQIVND (reference sequence). The CDR3 bases are TGTGCCAGTAGTATAGGGGACTACAACCTAAGGAAGCAGTTCTTC. As protein: CASSIGDYNLRKQFF.

The V and J genes are TRBV27 and TRBJ2-5, with D perhaps TRBD2 (6 bases). Germline values: CDR1 MNHEY, CDR2 SMNVEV (reference sequence). The CDR3 runs to 15 residues. The V end was cut by 5 bases, the J end by 3 bases, with 16 bases between. The CDR3 DNA sequence: TGTGCCAGCAGTATAGGTGGTCTAGCGAAAGAGACCCAGTACTTC. Encoded protein: CASSIGGLAKETQYF.

The V and J genes are TRBV5-1 and TRBJ1-6, with 9 positions matching TRBD1. CDR1 and CDR2 (germline): SGHRS, YFSETQ. This CDR3 is built from 15 residues. V shed 4 bases and J 6 bases; nucleotides not matched to a gene: 5. The DNA for the CDR3 is TGCGCCAGCAGCGGGGGACAGGGCCCTAATTCACCCCTCCACTTT. This codes for CASSGGQGPNSPLHF.

J is TRBJ1-1 and V is TRBV7-3; unclear D gene. The V end lost 3 bases, the J end lost 3 bases, and 8 bases lay between the germline ends. CDR1 and CDR2 from the germline V gene are SGHTA and FQGTGA. CDR3 size: 13 residues. The chain's CDR3 is CASSFSSYTEAFF. For the CDR3, the DNA is TGTGCCAGCAGCTTTTCGTCTTACACTGAAGCTTTCTTT.

The chain links TRBV30 to TRBJ1-3; D remains ambiguous. CDR1 is GTSNPN, CDR2 SVGIG, per germline (reference sequence). V was trimmed by 4 bases and J by 0 bases, leaving 22 bases between them. CDR3 length: 18 amino acids. The CDR3 coding sequence is TGTGCCTGGACCTTCCCCCCCCCGAGGCCCCACTCTGGAAACACCATATATTTT. Encoded protein: CAWTFPPPRPHSGNTIYF.

This clone was picked up one time. The rearrangement joins TRBV18 to TRBJ2-3; D not resolved. This CDR3 contains 13 residues. Trimming took off 3 bases at V and 3 bases at J, with 7 bases between the two ends. CDR1 is KGHSH and CDR2 is LQKENI in the germline V gene. CDR3 protein: CASSPRVTDTQYF. The CDR3 nucleotides are TGTGCCAGCTCACCTAGAGTTACAGATACGCAGTATTTT.

V and J are TRBV3-1 (or the pseudogene TRBV3-2) and TRBJ2-5; D might be TRBD2 (6 bases). V lost 1 base to trimming and J lost 1 base, with 10 bases between them. Germline V gene lookup returns CDR1 LGHDT and CDR2 YNNKEL (reference sequence). This CDR3 region has 15 residues. In nucleotides, the CDR3 is TGTGCCAGCAGCCAAGGGGGGGTACTCCAAGAGACCCAGTACTTC. It encodes CASSQGGVLQETQYF.

The chain has TRBV20-1 and TRBJ1-6; 7 bases agree with TRBD1. J gave up 1 base and V 3 bases, and 9 bases lay outside the gene matches. The V gene's germline CDR1 is DFQATT and CDR2 SNEGSKA (reference sequence). This CDR3 is 17 amino acids long. The CDR3 nucleotides are TGCAGTGCTAGTTTACAGGGGTTTCAGTCCTATAATTCACCCCTCCACTTT. Encoded protein: CSASLQGFQSYNSPLHF.

The gene calls are TRBV19 and TRBJ2-2; 7 nucleotides align to TRBD1. Germline CDR1 and CDR2: LNHDA and SQIVND (reference sequence). This CDR3 has 19 amino acids. V shed 2 bases and J 1 base; nucleotides not matched to a gene: 13. Here the CDR3 reads CASSILTGRTDWNTGELFF. Here the CDR3 DNA reads TGTGCCAGTAGTATATTGACAGGGAGAACCGATTGGAACACCGGGGAGCTGTTTTTT.

The chain links TRBV21-1 to TRBJ2-7; TRBD2 is the table's D call, not checked against the DNA. TRBV21-1 is assigned pseudogene status. CDR3 length equals 17 residues. CDR3 region: CASSKVDSHLLCYEQYF. Written as DNA, the CDR3 is TGTGCCAGCAGCAAAGTAGACTCCCACCTGTTGTGTTACGAGCAGTACTTC.